This is a list of T cell receptor beta chains from one sample in a study of cytomegalovirus exposure and HLA in healthy donors. Assay: immunoSEQ multiplex PCR; the TCRdb copy retains only in-frame clones and omits some. In the table there are around 100,000 clones, 65% to 75% of which are singletons. Sequencing input: PBMCs. The receptors were sampled from a woman aged 18-30 years in good health and CMV-seropositive. CDR3s include the opening cysteine and the closing phenylalanine or tryptophan. A D gene is named only where the DNA matches it firmly. Clone size appears in some rows only: once, few, many, or a class for an expanded clone.

j_call	clone_size	d_call	v_call	cdr3_aa	cdr3_nt
TRBJ2-7	NA	NA	TRBV5-1	CASSSPDVYEQYF	TGCGCCAGCAGCTCTCCAGATGTTTACGAGCAGTACTTC
TRBJ1-5	NA	NA	TRBV2	CASSDKHSNQPQHF	TGTGCCAGCAGTGACAAACATAGCAATCAGCCCCAGCATTTT
TRBJ2-7	NA	TRBD2	TRBV10-3	CAISEAEREGGYF	TGTGCCATCAGTGAAGCCGAGCGGGAGGGGGGGTACTTC
TRBJ1-5	NA	TRBD1	TRBV7-9	CASSSHGTGTLSGNQPQHF	TGTGCCAGCAGCTCGCATGGGACAGGGACCCTTTCGGGCAATCAGCCCCAGCATTTT
TRBJ1-1	NA	NA	TRBV28	CAIAGDILNTEAFF	TGTGCCATAGCCGGGGATATCTTGAACACTGAAGCTTTCTTT
TRBJ2-3	NA	TRBD2	TRBV10-3	CAISDSVGAGGVDTQYF	TGTGCCATCAGTGACTCAGTGGGAGCGGGAGGTGTAGATACGCAGTATTTT
TRBJ1-2	NA	NA	TRBV5-1	CASSPGGTNYGYTF	TGCGCCAGCAGCCCGGGGGGGACTAACTATGGCTACACCTTC
TRBJ2-2	NA	NA	TRBV11-2	CASSLWVGGNTGELFF	TGTGCCAGCAGCTTATGGGTGGGAGGCAACACCGGGGAGCTGTTTTTT
TRBJ2-7	few	TRBD2	TRBV4-1	CASSHLAGYLEQYF	TGCGCCAGCAGCCATCTAGCGGGGTATCTCGAGCAGTACTTC
TRBJ2-1	NA	NA	TRBV7-6	CASSLVSGSYNEQFF	TGTGCCAGCAGCTTAGTTAGCGGAAGCTACAATGAGCAGTTCTTC
TRBJ2-4	NA	NA	TRBV4-3	CASSQDASGFKNIQYF	TGCGCCAGCAGCCAAGATGCCTCGGGATTCAAAAACATTCAGTACTTC
TRBJ2-7	NA	NA	TRBV30	CAWSPGSEGSVKQYF	TGTGCCTGGAGCCCCGGGTCAGAGGGTTCGGTAAAGCAGTACTTC
TRBJ2-3	few	TRBD2	TRBV6-6	CASKVAGEGTDTQYF	TGTGCCAGCAAAGTAGCGGGAGAGGGGACAGATACGCAGTATTTT
TRBJ2-1	NA	TRBD1	TRBV20-1	CSGDRANEQFF	TGCAGTGGGGACAGGGCCAATGAGCAGTTCTTC
TRBJ2-5	once	TRBD1	TRBV29-1	CSDRQGETQYF	TGCAGCGACAGACAGGGGGAAACCCAGTACTTC
TRBJ2-1	NA	NA	TRBV9	CASSVVGREQFF	TGTGCCAGCAGCGTAGTGGGGAGGGAGCAGTTCTTC
TRBJ2-7	NA	NA	TRBV27	CASSRGGRSYEQYF	TGTGCCAGCAGTAGGGGGGGTCGATCCTACGAGCAGTACTTC
TRBJ2-1	NA	NA	TRBV18	CASSPGLSNEQFF	TGTGCCAGCTCACCGGGACTGTCTAATGAGCAGTTCTTC
TRBJ1-1	NA	TRBD1	TRBV10-2	CASSRGQALEAFF	TGCGCCAGCAGTCGAGGACAGGCCCTTGAAGCTTTCTTT
TRBJ1-5	NA	NA	TRBV11-2	CASSLGHGSQPQHF	TGTGCCAGCAGCTTGGGCCACGGGAGTCAGCCCCAGCATTTT
TRBJ1-1	NA	NA	TRBV27	CASSRDGYTEAFF	TGTGCCAGCAGCCGAGACGGGTACACTGAAGCTTTCTTT
TRBJ2-7	NA	NA	TRBV4-2	CASSQERGNSYEQYF	TGTGCCAGCAGCCAAGAGCGGGGAAACTCCTACGAGCAGTACTTC
TRBJ2-5	once	NA	TRBV4-3	CASSQDGRTQYF	TGCGCCAGCAGCCAAGATGGGAGGACCCAGTACTTC
TRBJ2-5	once	TRBD2	TRBV27	CASSLLAGGETQYF	TGTGCCAGCAGTCTACTAGCGGGAGGAGAGACCCAGTACTTC
TRBJ2-2	NA	NA	TRBV29-1	CSVVRDTGELFF	TGCAGCGTTGTTCGGGACACCGGGGAGCTGTTTTTT
TRBJ2-7	NA	NA	TRBV6-5	CASSYFRPGSSYEQYF	TGTGCCAGCAGTTATTTTAGACCGGGTAGCTCCTACGAGCAGTACTTC
TRBJ1-1	NA	NA	TRBV7-9	CASSRGGIEAFF	TGTGCCAGCAGTAGGGGGGGAATTGAAGCTTTCTTT